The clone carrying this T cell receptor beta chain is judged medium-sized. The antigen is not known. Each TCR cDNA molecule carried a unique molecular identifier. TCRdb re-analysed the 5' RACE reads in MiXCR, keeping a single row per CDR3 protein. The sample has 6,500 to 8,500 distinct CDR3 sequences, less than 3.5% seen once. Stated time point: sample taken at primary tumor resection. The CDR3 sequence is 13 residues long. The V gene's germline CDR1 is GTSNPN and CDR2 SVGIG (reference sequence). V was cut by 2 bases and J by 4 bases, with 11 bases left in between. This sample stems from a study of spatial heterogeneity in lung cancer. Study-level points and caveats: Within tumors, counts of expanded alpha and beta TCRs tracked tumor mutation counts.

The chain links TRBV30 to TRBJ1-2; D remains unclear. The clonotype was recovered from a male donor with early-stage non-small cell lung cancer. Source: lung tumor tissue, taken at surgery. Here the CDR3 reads CAWSLLDPYGYTF. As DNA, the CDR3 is TGTGCCTGGAGTCTGCTGGATCCCTATGGCTACACCTTC. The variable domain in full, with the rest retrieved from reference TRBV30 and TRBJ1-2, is SQTIHQWPATLVQPVGSPLSLECTVEGTSNPNLYWYRQAAGRGLQLLFYSVGIGQISSEVPQNLSASRPQDRQFILSSKKLLLSDSGFYLCAWSLLDPYGYTFGSGTRLTVV.